This T cell receptor beta chain was sequenced during a study of cytomegalovirus exposure and HLA in healthy donors. The CDR3 extends over 13 amino acids. The germline V gene has CDR1 LGHNA and CDR2 YSLEER. V shed 4 bases and J shed 2 bases, with 9 bases lying between them. Using immunoSEQ multiplex PCR, the repertoire was profiled, and TCRdb retains in-frame clones only, with some absent. The table records 55,000 to 65,000 clones, approximately 96% of them present only once. This clonotype was sampled from a young man in good health and CMV-seronegative. Sequencing used PBMCs. This chain connects TRBV4-3 to TRBJ2-7; no reliable D call. As DNA, the CDR3 is TGCGCCAGCAGCCGATCTCTAGCCTACGAGCAGTACTTC. It is translated as CASSRSLAYEQYF.